This T cell receptor beta chain is drawn from a study of cytomegalovirus exposure and HLA in healthy donors. From germline, CDR1 is LGHNA and CDR2 YSLEER. The J segment lost 3 bases and the V segment lost 1 base, leaving 6 bases of the junction unmatched. The length of the CDR3 is 17 residues. 60 Vbeta and 13 Jbeta primers were used in PCR. The data were produced by immunoSEQ multiplex PCR, yet TCRdb's version contains in-frame clones alone and is incomplete. The table lists tens of thousands of clones, 85% to 95% of them singletons. The chain combines TRBV4-3 with TRBJ2-3; the match to TRBD2 covers 11 bases. This receptor was taken from a woman under 30 in good health and CMV-seronegative. Sequencing used PBMCs. The CDR3 reads CASSQGLAGGPTDTQYF. In nucleotides, the CDR3 is TGCGCCAGCAGCCAAGGATTAGCGGGAGGGCCGACAGATACGCAGTATTTT.